The 17 T cell receptor beta chains presented below share a single source sample, sequenced in a study of CD8 T cells in ankylosing spondylitis. Study-level points and caveats: Typical of ankylosing spondylitis blood, it appeared, was a TCR beta motif of several highly homologous variants.

These receptors are not linked to any known antigen. TCRdb reprocessed the 5' RACE reads with MiXCR, giving one entry per CDR3 protein. The sample lists around 480,000 distinct CDR3 sequences, approximately 17% seen once, with 1% in the top ten. The sequenced sample was blood, either unsorted or a sorted T cell fraction (not recorded which). These receptors were collected from a male donor with ankylosing spondylitis.

The rearrangement uses TRBV7-9 and TRBJ2-7; 7 nucleotides line up with TRBD1. With 2 bases clipped from V and 3 bases from J, the junction kept 4 bases outside the gene matches. In germline, CDR1 is SEHNR, CDR2 FQNEAQ (reference sequence). This CDR3 spans 14 amino acids. The CDR3 sequence: CASSLSQGHYEQYF. The CDR3 nucleotides read TGTGCCAGCAGCTTATCACAGGGGCACTACGAGCAGTACTTC.

J is TRBJ2-1 and V is TRBV28; TRBD2 is a possible D gene (6 bases). CDR1 is MDHEN and CDR2 is SYDVKM in the germline V gene. This CDR3 has 11 residues. Trimming removed 6 bases from V and 9 bases from J, with 9 bases in between. CDR3 nucleotide sequence: TGTGCCAGCAGACTGGAGGGTGAGCAGTTCTTC. Translated, it gives CASRLEGEQFF.

Here the CDR3 reads CASSQAPYRGPETQYF. DNA for the CDR3: TGCGCCAGCAGCCAAGCCCCCTACAGGGGACCTGAGACCCAGTACTTC. The chain links TRBV4-1 to TRBJ2-5; TRBD1 matches 7 bases. The CDR3 extends over 16 amino acids. Germline assignment: CDR1 MGHRA and CDR2 YSYEKL. The J segment lost 5 bases and the V segment lost 1 base, leaving 10 bases of the junction unmatched.

This clonotype was seen a few times. This chain joins TRBV18 and TRBJ2-6, with TRBD1 identical over 10 bases. The CDR3 has 18 residues. The germline V gene encodes CDR1 KGHSH and CDR2 LQKENI. The V gene end was trimmed by 1 base and the J gene end by 3 bases; junction bases not matched to a gene: 6. The CDR3 region has the DNA TGTGCCAGCTCACCACGGGACAGGGGCTATAATGGGGCCAACGTCCTGACTTTC. Protein: CASSPRDRGYNGANVLTF.

A few counts support this clonotype. The chain recombines TRBV20-1 with TRBJ1-1; a possible D gene is TRBD1 (6 bases). Germline values: CDR1 DFQATT, CDR2 SNEGSKA (reference sequence). Trimming cost V 1 base and J 2 bases, with 17 bases left between them. This CDR3 has 16 residues. The CDR3 is CSARGQAPALNTEAFF. The DNA of the CDR3 is TGCAGTGCTAGAGGACAGGCGCCAGCACTAAACACTGAAGCTTTCTTT.

The count of this clonotype is one. The chain is built from TRBV6-5 and TRBJ2-7; weak D call: TRBD1 (5 bases). Trimming took 10 bases from V and 2 from J, leaving 12 bases between them. There are 12 residues in the CDR3. Per germline, CDR1 MNHEY and CDR2 SVGAGI. The DNA of the CDR3 is TGTGCCACCACAGGCAACACCTACGAGCAGTACTTC. Amino acid sequence: CATTGNTYEQYF.

This rearrangement joins TRBV6-2 or TRBV6-3 to TRBJ1-1; 9 nucleotides agree with TRBD1. The CDR3 totals 17 residues. V was clipped by 5 bases and J by 0 bases; unmatched bases: 10. Germline values: CDR1 MNHEY, CDR2 SVGEGT. DNA for the CDR3: TGTGCCAGCAGTCTTTGGAGACAGGGGGGTTTGAACACTGAAGCTTTCTTT. It yields the protein CASSLWRQGGLNTEAFF.

The chain is built from TRBV6-2 or TRBV6-3 and TRBJ2-7; D might be TRBD2 (5 bases). CDR1 is MNHEY, CDR2 SVGEGT, per germline. CDR3 length equals 13 residues. V shed 6 bases and J shed 3 bases, with 12 bases lying between them. The CDR3 DNA follows: TGTGCCAGCAGGACCGGGATTCACTACGAGCAGTACTTC. It codes for CASRTGIHYEQYF.

This clonotype was seen repeatedly, ten times or more. The chain recombines TRBV5-1 with TRBJ1-1, with 7 bases fitting TRBD1. The CDR3 loop spans 14 amino acids. Germline V gives CDR1 SGHRS, CDR2 YFSETQ. The V gene end was trimmed by 7 bases and the J gene end by 1 base; junction bases not matched to a gene: 7. CDR3 nucleotide sequence: TGCGCCAGCCATCCCGGACAGGCGAACACTGAAGCTTTCTTT. This codes for CASHPGQANTEAFF.

This clonotype has just a few counts. This chain links TRBV5-1 with TRBJ1-3; D unresolved. The CDR3 is 17 amino acids. V lost 0 bases and J 0 bases, leaving 13 bases between the germline ends. The germline V gene encodes CDR1 SGHRS and CDR2 YFSETQ. For the CDR3, the DNA is TGCGCCAGCAGCTTGGGCGATGTAGGGCCCTCTGGAAACACCATATATTTT. Amino acids: CASSLGDVGPSGNTIYF.

This clonotype was detected a few times. This chain connects TRBV5-1 to TRBJ1-2; TRBD1 agrees at 7 bases. This CDR3 region has 15 residues. CDR1 is SGHRS and CDR2 is YFSETQ in the germline V gene. Trimming cost V 4 bases and J 2 bases; bases outside gene matches: 8. DNA of the CDR3: TGCGCCAGCAGCCCCGGGGACAGATTAAACTATGGCTACACCTTC. Amino acid sequence: CASSPGDRLNYGYTF.

The V and J genes are TRBV7-9 and TRBJ2-7; 7 bases are a match to TRBD2. CDR3 size: 16 residues. Germline CDR1 SEHNR, CDR2 FQNEAQ (reference sequence). With 0 bases clipped from V and 7 bases from J, the junction kept 12 bases outside the gene matches. The CDR3 is CASSLARGGRPLEQYF. The CDR3 nucleotides read TGTGCCAGCAGCTTAGCGCGCGGGGGTCGCCCCTTAGAGCAGTACTTC.

This clonotype showed up just a few times. The chain uses TRBV12-3 or TRBV12-4 and TRBJ1-5; D unresolved. Trimming removed 5 bases at V and 2 bases at J, with 16 bases between. CDR3 length equals 16 residues. Here the CDR3 DNA reads TGTGCCAGCAGTCCTCTCCAGGTTCTCGGCAATCAGCCCCAGCATTTT. Protein: CASSPLQVLGNQPQHF.

On this clonotype itself: A read error is possible here, since a much larger clone lies one base away. The V gene is TRBV12-3 or TRBV12-4, the J gene TRBJ1-1; maybe TRBD1 (6 bases). The CDR3 runs to 10 residues. The CDR3: CASGGTEVFF. The CDR3 nucleotides are TGTGCAAGCGGGGGCACTGAAGTTTTCTTT.

The V call is TRBV3-1, the J call TRBJ2-1, with a possible D match to TRBD1 (6 bases). V was pared by 7 bases and J by 12 bases, with 28 bases between. The CDR3 has 16 amino acids. Germline CDR1 reads LGHDT; CDR2 reads YNNKEL (reference sequence). The CDR3 nucleotides read TGTGCCAGCACCCGAAAAGGGACAAGAGACGGCCAGGTGCAGTTCTTC. Translation gives CASTRKGTRDGQVQFF.

The chain couples TRBV6-2 or TRBV6-3 to TRBJ1-2; D may be TRBD1 (6 bases). From germline, CDR1 is MNHEY and CDR2 SVGEGT. V lost 5 bases and J lost 7, with 8 bases in between. The CDR3 runs to 11 residues. CDR3 in DNA: TGTGCCAGCAGTCGACAGGCTGGCTACACCTTC. It encodes CASSRQAGYTF.

This chain joins TRBV20-1 and TRBJ1-5, with D maybe TRBD1 (5 bases). Trimming took off 3 bases at V and 0 bases at J, with 9 bases between the two ends. Germline values: CDR1 DFQATT, CDR2 SNEGSKA (reference sequence). The CDR3 is 14 amino acids. This chain's CDR3 is CSASATDSNQPQHF. The CDR3 DNA is TGCAGTGCTAGTGCGACAGATAGCAATCAGCCCCAGCATTTT.